A selection of T cell receptor beta chains follows, all from one sample in a study of shared clonotypes between healthy human individuals. Clones were sequenced by immunoSEQ multiplex PCR, and TCRdb holds only the in-frame ones, with some missing. This sample has approximately 1,500,000 clones, with approximately 98% found just once. Sequenced material: naive CD4+ T cells sorted from blood. Receptor source: a man aged 25-45 years in good health. CDR3s include the opening cysteine and the closing phenylalanine or tryptophan. D genes are given only for firm matches. The size entry is marked missing in some rows and otherwise reads once, few, many or a size class.

d_gene	v_gene	j_gene	abundance	CDR3nt	CDR3aa
-	TRBV7-8	TRBJ2-1	-	TGTGCCAGCAGCTTAGACTCCGGAGGGGGCTACTCCTACAATGAGCAGTTCTTC	CASSLDSGGGYSYNEQFF
TRBD2	TRBV6-9	TRBJ2-1	-	TGTGCCAGCACGATAGCGGGAGTCTATGAGCAGTTCTTC	CASTIAGVYEQFF
-	TRBV27	TRBJ1-5	-	TGTGCCAGCAGTAGGCATAGCAATCAGCCCCAGCATTTT	CASSRHSNQPQHF
-	TRBV5-1	TRBJ2-1	-	TGCGCCAGCAGCTTGGTTAGGTCGGGTTACAATGAGCAGTTCTTC	CASSLVRSGYNEQFF
-	TRBV28	TRBJ2-7	-	TGTGCCAGCAGTTTAAGGGGCGAGCAGTACTTC	CASSLRGEQYF
-	TRBV7-9	TRBJ2-1	-	TGTGCCAGCAGCTCGGACGGGAGCTTCGGCAATGAGCAGTTCTTC	CASSSDGSFGNEQFF
-	TRBV29-1	TRBJ2-2	-	TGCAGCGTACTGGACAGTCCCGGCGGGGAGCTGTTTTTT	CSVLDSPGGELFF
-	TRBV9	TRBJ2-7	-	TGTGCCAGCAGCGTAGGGGGGCAGCCACCCTACGAGCAGTACTTC	CASSVGGQPPYEQYF
TRBD2	TRBV6-1	TRBJ2-7	once	TGTGCCAGCAGTGATACGAGACTAGCGCGAGCCTCCTACGAGCAGTACTTC	CASSDTRLARASYEQYF
TRBD2	TRBV18	TRBJ2-2	-	TGTGCCAGCTCACCAATTACTAGCGGGACCCTCGCCGGGGAGCTGTTTTTT	CASSPITSGTLAGELFF
-	TRBV6-1	TRBJ2-4	-	TGTGCCAGCAGCCCTTTGAGAGGTGGCCCAGACATTCAGTACTTC	CASSPLRGGPDIQYF
-	TRBV10-2	TRBJ2-7	-	TGCGCCAGCAGGGAGGGCCCTCTCTACGAGCAGTACTTC	CASREGPLYEQYF
-	TRBV11-3	TRBJ2-3	-	TGTGCCAGCAGCTCATCCGGGAGCACAGATACGCAGTATTTT	CASSSSGSTDTQYF
-	TRBV10-3	TRBJ2-3	-	TGTGCCATCACCTCCGGTTCGTGGGGCACAGATACGCAGTATTTT	CAITSGSWGTDTQYF
TRBD1	TRBV19	TRBJ2-7	-	TGTGCCAGTAGAAAACAGGGGCTTCCTTACGAGCAGTACTTC	CASRKQGLPYEQYF
TRBD1	TRBV18	TRBJ2-5	-	TGTGCCAGCTCACACTTGTCCGGGACAGGGGGCTTCTCTAAGACCCAGTACTTC	CASSHLSGTGGFSKTQYF
-	TRBV20-1	TRBJ2-2	-	TGCAGCCCAGTAAAGGCCGGGGAGCTGTTTTTT	CSPVKAGELFF
TRBD2	TRBV5-1	TRBJ2-7	once	TGCGCCAGCAGCTTACGCGGGAGCCCAACCTCCTACGAGCAGTACTTC	CASSLRGSPTSYEQYF
-	TRBV25-1	TRBJ1-5	-	TGTGCCAGCAGTGAAAGTGTCACAGGACAGCCCCAGCATTTT	CASSESVTGQPQHF
TRBD1	TRBV19	TRBJ2-7	-	TGTGCCAGTAGTGGAGGCCAGGGGGCATACGAGCAGTACTTC	CASSGGQGAYEQYF
-	TRBV28	TRBJ1-5	-	TGTGCCAGCAGTTTTCAGGGGCGAAGCAATCAGCCCCAGCATTTT	CASSFQGRSNQPQHF
TRBD1	TRBV7-2	TRBJ1-4	-	TGTGCCAGCAGCTCCCAGGGGGCCGCAACTAATGAAAAACTGTTTTTT	CASSSQGAATNEKLFF
TRBD2	TRBV5-4	TRBJ2-1	-	TGTGCCAGCAGCCACGCGGGAGTCTCCTACAATGAGCAGTTCTTC	CASSHAGVSYNEQFF
-	TRBV9	TRBJ2-1	-	TGTGCCAGCAGCGTAGGGGGGCCCTACAATGAGCAGTTCTTC	CASSVGGPYNEQFF
TRBD1	TRBV2	TRBJ1-2	-	TGTGCCAGCAGGGGACAGGGGACATCTTTCTATGGCTACACCTTC	CASRGQGTSFYGYTF
-	TRBV15	TRBJ2-1	-	TGTGCCACCAGCAGAGCGGGACTGGCAGAGAATGAGCAGTTCTTC	CATSRAGLAENEQFF
-	TRBV6-1	TRBJ1-2	-	TGTGCCAGCAGTTTCACGCAGGGCCCTAACTATGGCTACACCTTC	CASSFTQGPNYGYTF
-	TRBV15	TRBJ2-7	-	TGTGCCACCAGCAGAGGACAACGGGAGCAGTACTTC	CATSRGQREQYF
TRBD1	TRBV18	TRBJ1-4	-	TGTGCCAGCTCACTTCTAAAGGACAGGGTTGAAAAACTGTTTTTT	CASSLLKDRVEKLFF
TRBD2	TRBV28	TRBJ2-5	-	TGTGCCATCGGGAGGGAAAATCAAGAGACCCAGTACTTC	CAIGRENQETQYF
-	TRBV30	TRBJ2-3	-	TGTGCCTGGAGCGAACGAGATACGCAGTATTTT	CAWSERDTQYF
-	TRBV18	TRBJ1-1	-	TGTGCCAGCTCAACCAATCCTTTCATGAACACTGAAGCTTTCTTT	CASSTNPFMNTEAFF